Sequencing of this T cell receptor (beta chain) was carried out in a study of T cell responses to AZD1222 COVID-19 vaccine. The table came from immunoSEQ multiplex PCR; TCRdb's copy has only in-frame clones and leaves some out. The sample lists about 180,000 clones, just over 85% occurring once. Second-dose intervals near 4 or 12 weeks were combined. Study observations and caveats: Nearly half of spike-specific TCRs reportedly target variant regions that are unmutated in the B.1.351 and B.1.1.7 variants.

Regarding this clone: Its target is not known.

The CDR3 contains 13 residues. Trimming cost V 0 bases and J 1 base, with 2 bases left between them. Per the germline V gene, CDR1 is SGHTS and CDR2 is YDEGEE. The chain joins TRBV5-8 to TRBJ1-5; D uncertain. This receptor was taken from an adult who received the AZD1222 COVID-19 vaccine. The sequencing used peripheral blood, collected 28 days after the second AZD1222 dose. The CDR3 bases are TGTGCCAGCAGCTTGGTGAGCAATCAGCCCCAGCATTTT. It encodes CASSLVSNQPQHF.